The present T cell receptor beta chain was sequenced within a study of T cells expressing NK-cell markers. Turning to the study itself: It was sorted CD3+CD56-NKG2C+, CD3+CD56+NKG2C- and CD3+CD56+NKG2C+ T cells that provided the TCR beta repertoires.

Study-level results: Four donors' CD3+CD56-NKG2C+ cells were dominated by the same clonotypes.

TCRdb re-called the 5' RACE reads; one entry per CDR3 protein, DNA not given. The table for this sample gives 500,000 to 700,000 distinct CDR3 sequences. To note about this clonotype: Its antigen is not known.

The origin of this receptor is a man aged 18 to 30 in good health. Sequenced material: blood T cells: a sorted CD56 or NKG2C T cell subset, CD4+ or CD8+ T cells, or bulk PBMC T cells (not recorded which).

This CDR3 is CASSVANRGGNEQFF. V usage is TRBV9 and J usage is TRBJ2-1; the D call from TCRdb, TRBD1, cannot be confirmed without DNA. This CDR3 spans 15 amino acids. From germline, CDR1 is SGDLS and CDR2 YYNGEE.